What follows describes a single T cell receptor (beta chain). Its antigen is not identified. This sample is part of a study of cytomegalovirus exposure and HLA in healthy donors. Study-wide results and caveats: In a later analysis, the majority of CMV-associated beta chains seemingly showed HLA restriction. Association of a missense DCLRE1C variant with TCR beta V- and J-gene trimming was reported in a later analysis. Productive status was seen about 87% or about 30% of the time for most TCR beta V segments in an earlier analysis.

PCR employed 60 Vbeta and 13 Jbeta primers. Authors' processing steps: Roughly 80 million unique TCR beta chains, about 11 million of them shared, were counted by a later analysis. TCRdb keeps only in-frame clones here, not all; method: immunoSEQ multiplex PCR. V and J calls and clone size are those listed in that table; D and trimming were worked out from the DNA. There are roughly 160,000 clones in the sample; 78% occur only once, and about 2.9% lies in the top ten. Specimen: PBMCs. The clonotype originates from a woman between 50 and 59 years old in good health and CMV-seropositive.

In DNA form, the CDR3 reads TGTGCCAGCAGTTTAAGAAGCAACGACAATGAGCAGTTCTTC. This gives the protein CASSLRSNDNEQFF. The V call is TRBV28, the J call TRBJ2-1; no firm D call. The CDR3 runs 14 residues. Germline V gene lookup returns CDR1 MDHEN and CDR2 SYDVKM. Trimming removed 2 bases from V and 5 bases from J, with 10 bases in between. Full variable domain (missing parts from reference TRBV28 and TRBJ2-1): DVKVTQSSRYLVKRTGEKVFLECVQDMDHENMFWYRQDPGLGLRLIYFSYDVKMKEKGDIPEGYSVSREKKERFSLILESASTNQTSMYLCASSLRSNDNEQFFGPGTRLTVL.